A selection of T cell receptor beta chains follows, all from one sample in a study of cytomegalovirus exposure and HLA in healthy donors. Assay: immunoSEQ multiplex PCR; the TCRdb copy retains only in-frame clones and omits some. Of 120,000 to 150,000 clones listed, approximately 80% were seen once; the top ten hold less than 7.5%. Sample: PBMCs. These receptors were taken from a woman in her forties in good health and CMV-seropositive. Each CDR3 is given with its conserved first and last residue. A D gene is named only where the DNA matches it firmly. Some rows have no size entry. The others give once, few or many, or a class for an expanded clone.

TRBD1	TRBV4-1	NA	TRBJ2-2	CASSQVGAGQGAGGELFF	TGCGCCAGCAGCCAAGTTGGGGCCGGACAGGGCGCAGGCGGGGAGCTGTTTTTT
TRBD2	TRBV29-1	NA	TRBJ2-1	CSVRTSGSGVGEQFF	TGCAGCGTCCGGACTAGCGGGAGTGGTGTTGGTGAGCAGTTCTTC
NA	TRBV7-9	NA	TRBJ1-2	CSSSLGAGGNYGYTF	TGTTCCAGCAGCTTAGGGGCAGGAGGGAACTATGGCTACACCTTC
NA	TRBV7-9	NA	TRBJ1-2	CASSPRSGRSTWDGYTF	TGTGCCAGCAGCCCAAGGTCGGGGAGATCAACTTGGGATGGCTACACCTTC
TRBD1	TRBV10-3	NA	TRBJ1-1	CAISYTGTGTFKTEAFF	TGTGCCATCAGTTACACCGGGACAGGGACGTTTAAGACTGAAGCTTTCTTT
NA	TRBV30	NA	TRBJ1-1	CAWSAGRGNEAFF	TGTGCCTGGAGTGCGGGTCGAGGAAATGAAGCTTTCTTT
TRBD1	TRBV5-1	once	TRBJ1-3	CASSSTTGGGNTIYF	TGCGCCAGCAGCTCCACGACAGGGGGAGGAAACACCATATATTTT
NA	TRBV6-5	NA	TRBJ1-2	CASSYRGYGYTF	TGTGCCAGCAGTTACAGGGGTTACGGCTACACCTTC
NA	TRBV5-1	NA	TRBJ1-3	CASSFSGEGNTIYF	TGCGCCAGCAGCTTCTCAGGGGAGGGAAACACCATATATTTT
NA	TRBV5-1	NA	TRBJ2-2	CASSPLGGGNTGELFF	TGCGCCAGCAGCCCGCTCGGGGGAGGGAACACCGGGGAGCTGTTTTTT
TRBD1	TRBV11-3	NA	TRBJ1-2	CASSLDRATGYTF	TGTGCCAGCAGCCTGGACAGGGCCACCGGCTACACCTTC
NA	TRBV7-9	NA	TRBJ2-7	CSSSFEVYEQYF	TGTTCCAGCAGCTTTGAGGTTTACGAGCAGTACTTC
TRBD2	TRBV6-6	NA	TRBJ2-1	CASSYLGLYGEQFF	TGTGCCAGCAGTTACTTGGGACTATACGGAGAGCAGTTCTTC
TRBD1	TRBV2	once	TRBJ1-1	CASSPQGADTEAFF	TGTGCCAGCAGTCCACAGGGGGCAGACACTGAAGCTTTCTTT
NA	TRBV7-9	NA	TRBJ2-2	CASSFLQTNTGELFF	TGTGCCAGCAGCTTCCTACAGACGAACACCGGGGAGCTGTTTTTT
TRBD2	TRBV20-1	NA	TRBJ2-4	CSATRTGGHPF	TGCAGTGCTACACGGACGGGAGGGCACCCTTTC
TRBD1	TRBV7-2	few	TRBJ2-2	CASHTTGAGELFF	TGTGCCAGCCATACCACAGGGGCTGGGGAGCTGTTTTTT
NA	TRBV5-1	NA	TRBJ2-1	CASSLEPGSYEQFF	TGCGCCAGCAGCTTGGAACCCGGTAGCTATGAGCAGTTCTTC
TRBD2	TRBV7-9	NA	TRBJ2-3	CASSLASGGTDTQYF	TGTGCCAGCAGCTTAGCCTCGGGAGGGACAGATACGCAGTATTTT
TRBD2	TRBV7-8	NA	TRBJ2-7	CASSLGGRFYEQYF	TGTGCCAGCAGCTTAGGCGGGAGATTCTACGAGCAGTACTTC
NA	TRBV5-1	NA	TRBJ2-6	CASSLSVSGANVLTF	TGCGCCAGCAGCCTTAGCGTCTCTGGGGCCAACGTCCTGACTTTC
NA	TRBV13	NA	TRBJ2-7	CASSSPGYEQYF	TGTGCCAGCAGCTCCCCGGGCTACGAGCAGTACTTC
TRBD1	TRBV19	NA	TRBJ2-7	CASSTDRGGEQYF	TGTGCCAGTAGTACTGACAGGGGAGGCGAGCAGTACTTC
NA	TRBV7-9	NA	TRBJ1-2	CASSSQGGVYGYTF	TGTGCCAGCAGCTCTCAAGGCGGGGTGTATGGCTACACCTTC
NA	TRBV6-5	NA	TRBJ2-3	CASSYSMRDTQYF	TGTGCCAGCAGTTACTCGATGAGGGATACGCAGTATTTT
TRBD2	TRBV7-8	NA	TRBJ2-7	CASSLAFSGSGLSYEQYF	TGTGCCAGCAGCTTAGCCTTCAGCGGGAGTGGACTCTCCTACGAGCAGTACTTC
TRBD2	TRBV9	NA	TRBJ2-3	CASSVFGLAGGTDTQYF	TGTGCCAGCAGCGTCTTTGGACTAGCGGGAGGCACAGATACGCAGTATTTT
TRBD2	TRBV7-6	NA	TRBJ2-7	CASSLDVAGGYEQYF	TGTGCCAGCAGCTTAGATGTAGCGGGAGGCTACGAGCAGTACTTC
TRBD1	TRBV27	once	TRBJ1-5	CASPSPPPRQGVNQPQHF	TGTGCCAGCCCCTCGCCCCCCCCACGACAGGGCGTTAATCAGCCCCAGCATTTT
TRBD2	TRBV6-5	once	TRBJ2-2	CASSFGRGVHGELFF	TGTGCCAGCAGTTTTGGGCGGGGGGTTCACGGGGAGCTGTTTTTT
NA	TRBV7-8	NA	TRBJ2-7	CASSLGSYEQYF	TGTGCCAGCAGCTTAGGGAGCTACGAGCAGTACTTC